These T cell receptor beta chains were read from a single sample in a study of T cell changes during pregnancy in multiple sclerosis. Profiled with immunoSEQ multiplex PCR; TCRdb holds only in-frame clones, not every one. Of about 54,000 clones in the sample, more than 85% were seen once. Sequencing was performed on peripheral blood, taken after pregnancy. The receptors come from a female donor in good health, enrolled as a control in a pregnancy study. The CDR3 runs from the conserved cysteine through the conserved F or W. D genes are given only for firm matches.

J: TRBJ2-5; D: TRBD2; V: TRBV27; CDR3: CASSPQTSGIMKTQYF
J: TRBJ2-1; D: .; V: TRBV30; CDR3: CAWSKGAGSYNEQFF
J: TRBJ1-6; D: TRBD1; V: TRBV7-2; CDR3: CASSPSGTGGSPLHF
J: TRBJ2-3; D: .; V: TRBV5-5; CDR3: CASSFSTAIYTDTQYF
J: TRBJ1-1; D: TRBD1; V: TRBV9; CDR3: CASSVAVTGSEAFF
J: TRBJ1-5; D: TRBD1; V: TRBV7-2; CDR3: CASSTNRDRPQHF
J: TRBJ2-6; D: .; V: TRBV2; CDR3: CALLWTEHSGANVLTF
J: TRBJ2-5; D: .; V: TRBV12-5; CDR3: CASGLVLTRLVRETQYF
J: TRBJ1-2; D: .; V: TRBV9; CDR3: CASSVVTGPYYGYTF
J: TRBJ2-1; D: .; V: TRBV7-6; CDR3: CASSRIHSSYNEQFF
J: TRBJ2-7; D: TRBD1; V: TRBV5-1; CDR3: CASSLGGQGAYEQYF
J: TRBJ2-7; D: .; V: TRBV6-5; CDR3: CASSLRQETYEQYF
J: TRBJ2-7; D: TRBD2; V: TRBV11-2; CDR3: CASSLVLAGEQYF
J: TRBJ1-2; D: .; V: TRBV29-1; CDR3: CSVDDRTNYGYTF
J: TRBJ2-2; D: .; V: TRBV11-2; CDR3: CASSLDGQGNTGELFF
J: TRBJ1-5; D: TRBD1; V: TRBV18; CDR3: CASSPSGTGNNQPQHF
J: TRBJ2-5; D: TRBD2; V: TRBV5-1; CDR3: CASSPGSGGETQYF
J: TRBJ1-2; D: TRBD1; V: TRBV7-9; CDR3: CASSSTGTEANYGYTF
J: TRBJ1-1; D: TRBD1; V: TRBV18; CDR3: CASSPGTGPNTEAFF
J: TRBJ2-1; D: .; V: TRBV11-3; CDR3: CASSHSGANSYNEQFF
J: TRBJ2-1; D: TRBD2; V: TRBV9; CDR3: CASSNKVAGAYNEQFF
J: TRBJ1-1; D: TRBD1; V: TRBV12-5; CDR3: CASGQGQGDFLTEAFF
J: TRBJ2-3; D: .; V: TRBV5-1; CDR3: CASGLTTADTQYF
J: TRBJ2-1; D: .; V: TRBV12-5; CDR3: CASGLPASSYNEQFF
J: TRBJ2-7; D: TRBD1; V: TRBV19; CDR3: CASTRTGSYEQYF
J: TRBJ1-2; D: TRBD1; V: TRBV5-1; CDR3: CASSLAAGGESGYTF
J: TRBJ2-1; D: TRBD2; V: TRBV18; CDR3: CASSPLAGGYNEQFF
J: TRBJ2-1; D: .; V: TRBV7-2; CDR3: CASSLQGGASYNEQFF
J: TRBJ2-1; D: .; V: TRBV5-1; CDR3: CASSLPTDEQFF
J: TRBJ2-7; D: TRBD1; V: TRBV18; CDR3: CASSPGTGYYEQYF
J: TRBJ2-3; D: .; V: TRBV5-6; CDR3: CASSRDTDTQYF
J: TRBJ2-3; D: .; V: TRBV11-2; CDR3: CASSLDGDTQYF
J: TRBJ1-2; D: .; V: TRBV6-5; CDR3: CASSRTANYGYTF
J: TRBJ1-4; D: .; V: TRBV30; CDR3: CAWSGQSNEKLFF
J: TRBJ2-5; D: TRBD1; V: TRBV18; CDR3: CASSPGQAGLQETQYF